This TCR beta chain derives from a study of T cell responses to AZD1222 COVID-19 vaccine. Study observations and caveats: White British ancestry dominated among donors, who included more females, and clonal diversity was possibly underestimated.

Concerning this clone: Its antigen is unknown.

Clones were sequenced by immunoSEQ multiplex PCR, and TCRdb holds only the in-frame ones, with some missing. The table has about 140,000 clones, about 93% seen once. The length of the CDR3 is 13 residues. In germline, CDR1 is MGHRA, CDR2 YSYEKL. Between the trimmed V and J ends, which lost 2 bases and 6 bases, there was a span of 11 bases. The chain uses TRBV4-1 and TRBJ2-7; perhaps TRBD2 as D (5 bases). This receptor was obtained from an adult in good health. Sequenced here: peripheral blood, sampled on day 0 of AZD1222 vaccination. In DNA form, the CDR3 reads TGCGCCAGCAGCCAACCGAGGGCCCTCGAGCAGTACTTC. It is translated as CASSQPRALEQYF.